A selection of T cell receptor beta chains follows, all from one sample in a study of graft-versus-host responses after intestinal transplantation. These receptors have no known antigen. Assay used: immunoSEQ multiplex PCR; TCRdb lists only in-frame clones, some missing. The sample has tens of thousands of clones, 75% to 95% seen once. Sequenced here: unstimulated CD8+ T cells sorted from spleen or lymph node cells, sampled before intestinal transplant. These receptor sequences come from a human donor who received an intestinal transplant. CDR3s include the opening cysteine and the closing phenylalanine or tryptophan. A D gene is named only where the DNA matches it firmly. Not every row has a clone size; where given, it reads once, few, many or a size class.

V	D	J	size	DNA	CDR3
TRBV9	-	TRBJ2-1	-	TGTGCCAGCAGCCCCCAAGGGAGTTACAATGAGCAGTTCTTC	CASSPQGSYNEQFF
TRBV5-6	-	TRBJ1-4	-	TGTGCCAGCTCCCGGGGGACCCTTAATGAAAAACTGTTTTTT	CASSRGTLNEKLFF
TRBV29-1	TRBD2	TRBJ2-1	once	TGCAGCGTTCATACTGCTAGCGGGAGATCCTACAATGAGCAGTTCTTC	CSVHTASGRSYNEQFF
TRBV13	TRBD2	TRBJ2-7	-	TGTGCCAGCAGTGTAGCGGGGGAGGTCTACGAGCAGTACTTC	CASSVAGEVYEQYF
TRBV19	-	TRBJ1-5	-	TGTGCCAGTAGTATTGGGGGGAGCAATCAGCCCCAGCATTTT	CASSIGGSNQPQHF
TRBV13	TRBD2	TRBJ2-1	once	TGTGCCAGCAGCTGGGGTCGATTAGCGGGAGTCAACAATGAGCAGTTCTTC	CASSWGRLAGVNNEQFF
TRBV14	TRBD2	TRBJ2-5	-	TGTGCCAGCAGCCTAGTAGCGGGAGACCAAGAGACCCAGTACTTC	CASSLVAGDQETQYF
TRBV28	-	TRBJ2-1	-	TGTGCCAGCAGTTTACCCCAACATTACAATGAGCAGTTCTTC	CASSLPQHYNEQFF
TRBV4-1	-	TRBJ1-1	-	TGCGCCAGCAGCCAACAGGGTGAAGCTTTCTTT	CASSQQGEAFF
TRBV7-9	-	TRBJ2-3	-	TGTGCCAGCAGCTTAGAAAGGGCCGTTTATGATACAGATACGCAGTATTTT	CASSLERAVYDTDTQYF
TRBV4-2	TRBD2	TRBJ2-3	-	TGTGCCAGCAGCCAAGATCCTAGCGGGGGTTCCACAGATACGCAGTATTTT	CASSQDPSGGSTDTQYF
TRBV27	TRBD1	TRBJ1-1	-	TGTGCCAGCAGTCCGGGACAGTCGAACACTGAAGCTTTCTTT	CASSPGQSNTEAFF
TRBV27	TRBD2	TRBJ2-7	-	TGTGCCAGCAGACTAGCGGGGGAAAACTACGAGCAGTACTTC	CASRLAGENYEQYF
TRBV6-5	-	TRBJ2-2	few	TGTGCCAGCATCTGGACAGCGGACACCGGGGAGCTGTTTTTT	CASIWTADTGELFF
TRBV11-2	-	TRBJ2-3	-	TGTGCCAGCAGCCGGGACAGGGGTAGCGGGAGCCCAGATACGCAGTATTTT	CASSRDRGSGSPDTQYF
TRBV19	-	TRBJ2-1	-	TGTGCCAGTAGTATATATGAGGACTACAATGAGCAGTTCTTC	CASSIYEDYNEQFF
TRBV15	TRBD1	TRBJ1-5	-	TGTGCCACCAGCAGCGGACAGGCGGATCAGCCCCAGCATTTT	CATSSGQADQPQHF
TRBV5-6	TRBD2	TRBJ2-7	-	TGTGCCAGCAGCTTGTCCCTAGCGGGAGGTTCCTACGAGCAGTACTTC	CASSLSLAGGSYEQYF
TRBV5-5	-	TRBJ1-6	-	TGTGCCAGCAGCTTGTTCTGGCGGGCAGGGCCCTCCACACCCCTCCACTTT	CASSLFWRAGPSTPLHF
TRBV6-1	-	TRBJ1-5	-	TGTGCCAGCAGCATAAGGGTTAGCAATCAGCCCCAGCATTTT	CASSIRVSNQPQHF
TRBV5-5	-	TRBJ2-1	once	TGTGCCAGTCTAAGGGGGAATGAGCAGTTCTTC	CASLRGNEQFF
TRBV4-2	TRBD2	TRBJ2-1	-	TGTGCCAGCAGCCCCGAATCGACTAGCGGCTACAATGAGCAGTTCTTC	CASSPESTSGYNEQFF
TRBV9	TRBD2	TRBJ2-6	-	TGTGCCAGCAGCGTAGCTCGGGACTACGCTGGGGCCAACGTCCTGACTTTC	CASSVARDYAGANVLTF
TRBV2	TRBD2	TRBJ2-5	once	TGTGCCAGCAGACGGGGGGGTCTCCGGGAGACCCAGTACTTC	CASRRGGLRETQYF
TRBV27	-	TRBJ2-7	-	TGTGCCAGCAGTCTCCTGGAGGGTCCCCACGAGCAGTACTTC	CASSLLEGPHEQYF
TRBV6-5	-	TRBJ1-1	-	TGTGCCAGCAGTTACTTAGGGGGTGTTTATACTGAAGCTTTCTTT	CASSYLGGVYTEAFF
TRBV9	-	TRBJ2-7	once	TGTGCCAGCAGCGTTGGCGTCCTGGACGAGCAGTACTTC	CASSVGVLDEQYF
TRBV6-5	-	TRBJ1-2	-	TGTGCCAGCAGTTACTCGGACAGAGTAAAACACTATGGCTACACCTTC	CASSYSDRVKHYGYTF
TRBV7-9	-	TRBJ1-1	once	TGTGCCAGCAGCTCGCCGGGATTTGAAGCTTTCTTT	CASSSPGFEAFF
TRBV19	-	TRBJ1-1	-	TGTGCCAGTAGTTTCCTTATGAACACTGAAGCTTTCTTT	CASSFLMNTEAFF
TRBV6-6	-	TRBJ2-3	few	TGTGCCAGCAGTTACTATCGGGGGTACACAGATACGCAGTATTTT	CASSYYRGYTDTQYF
TRBV7-9	-	TRBJ2-7	few	TGTGCCAGCAGCTCCACTAGGGGACGCTCCTACGAGCAGTACTTC	CASSSTRGRSYEQYF
TRBV5-6	-	TRBJ2-7	-	TGTGCCAGCAGCACAAGCTCCTACGAGCAGTACTTC	CASSTSSYEQYF
TRBV6-5	-	TRBJ2-7	-	TGTGCCAGCAGTTACGGAGAAACCTACGAGCAGTACTTC	CASSYGETYEQYF
TRBV15	-	TRBJ2-7	-	TGTGCCACCAGCAGCCACCCTGGACTACCCGAGCAGTACTTC	CATSSHPGLPEQYF
TRBV27	-	TRBJ1-2	once	TGTGCCAGCAGTTTTGGCACAGGGAACTATGGCTACACCTTC	CASSFGTGNYGYTF
TRBV7-6	-	TRBJ2-2	-	TGTGCCAGCAGCCAGCCATGGGGTTACGGGGAGCTGTTTTTT	CASSQPWGYGELFF
TRBV7-9	TRBD1	TRBJ2-5	-	TGTGCCAGCCGCACAGGGGAAGAGACCCAGTACTTC	CASRTGEETQYF
TRBV11-1	-	TRBJ2-7	once	TGTGCCAGCAGCTTTGCCTCCCGCGAGCAGTACTTC	CASSFASREQYF
TRBV2	-	TRBJ2-3	-	TGTGCCAGCATCGTACCCGGGGCGCAGTATTTT	CASIVPGAQYF
TRBV19	-	TRBJ1-1	-	TGTGCCAGTAGTATCGGAGGTTTCGGGAACACTGAAGCTTTCTTT	CASSIGGFGNTEAFF
TRBV19	-	TRBJ2-5	-	TGTGCCAGTAGTATAGGAGGAGCCTGGTCCCAAGAGACCCAGTACTTC	CASSIGGAWSQETQYF
TRBV4-1	-	TRBJ1-4	-	TGCGCCAGCAGCCAAGGGGGTTTCGGCAGCGAACTGTTTTTT	CASSQGGFGSELFF
TRBV7-9	-	TRBJ1-2	medium-sized	TGTGCCAGCAGCTTACAGATGACGGGCGGCTACACCTTC	CASSLQMTGGYTF
TRBV6-5	TRBD1	TRBJ2-3	medium-sized	TGTGCCAGCAGTTATAACAGGGGGCGCAAAGATACGCAGTATTTT	CASSYNRGRKDTQYF
TRBV7-9	-	TRBJ1-2	-	TGTGCCAGCAGCTTTTCACAGGGTCCGACTAACTATGGCTACACCTTC	CASSFSQGPTNYGYTF
TRBV2	-	TRBJ2-5	-	TGTGCCAGCAGAGAGGCAGGGTGGGAGACCCAGTACTTC	CASREAGWETQYF
TRBV9	-	TRBJ1-2	-	TGTGCCAGCAGCGTAGACGGAGCGAACTATGGCTACACCTTC	CASSVDGANYGYTF
TRBV4-1	-	TRBJ2-5	-	TGCGCCAGCAGCCAAGCCCCAGGATTCCAAGAGACCCAGTACTTC	CASSQAPGFQETQYF
TRBV7-9	-	TRBJ2-7	few	TGTGCCAGCAGAGCGGACAGTCTTTACGAGCAGTACTTC	CASRADSLYEQYF
TRBV6-5	-	TRBJ2-5	-	TGTGCCAGCAGTTATTCGCTCTCAGAGACCCAGTACTTC	CASSYSLSETQYF
TRBV6-1	TRBD1	TRBJ2-1	-	TGTGCCGGGGGACAGGCGCTCAATGAGCAGTTCTTC	CAGGQALNEQFF
TRBV4-3	-	TRBJ2-5	-	TGCGCCAGCAGCCAAGTTTGGGGGAGTCAAGAGACCCAGTACTTC	CASSQVWGSQETQYF
TRBV6-1	TRBD1	TRBJ2-7	-	TGTGCCAGCAGTGATGACTGGGGGGACAGGGCGGTCTACGAGCAGTACTTC	CASSDDWGDRAVYEQYF
TRBV6-6	-	TRBJ2-4	-	TGTGCCAGCAGTCACCTAGAAGGGGAAAACATTCAGTACTTC	CASSHLEGENIQYF
TRBV6-5	TRBD2	TRBJ2-7	-	TGTGCCAGCAGTTATGGGCTAGCGGGGAGCTCCTACGAGCAGTACTTC	CASSYGLAGSSYEQYF
TRBV9	TRBD1	TRBJ2-1	-	TGTGCCAGCAGCGTGGGGACAGCAACTTACAATGAGCAGTTCTTC	CASSVGTATYNEQFF